This T cell receptor (beta chain) was captured by sequencing in a study of blood T cell repertoires in COVID-19. Study-level information: From the United States, Italy and Spain came samples of acute and convalescent COVID-19.

Profiling relied on immunoSEQ multiplex PCR, and the TCRdb table lists in-frame clones only, not all of them. The table lists about 180,000 clones, over 75% of them singletons. Source material: peripheral blood. The receptor's source is a man aged 35 to 55 with active or convalescent COVID-19.

CDR3 loop: CASSESGGTNEKLFF. CDR3 DNA: TGCGCCAGCAGTGAGTCGGGGGGAACTAATGAAAAACTGTTTTTT. The rearrangement links TRBV10-1 to TRBJ1-4, with D perhaps matching TRBD1 (5 bases). This CDR3 region has 15 residues. Germline CDR1 WNHNN, CDR2 SYGVQD (reference sequence). The V end was cut by 0 bases, the J end by 1 base, with 6 bases between.